Listed here are 28 T cell receptor beta chains from one sample, sequenced in a study of blood T cell repertoires in COVID-19. Assay used: immunoSEQ multiplex PCR; TCRdb lists only in-frame clones, some missing. Of under 500,000 clones listed, approximately 90% were seen once; the top ten hold 4.3%. Sequencing was performed on peripheral blood. The origin of the receptors is a woman under 40 with acute or convalescent COVID-19.

V is TRBV29-1 and J is TRBJ2-7; D not certain. V gave up 6 bases and J gave up 5 bases, with 20 bases separating them. In germline, CDR1 is SQVTM, CDR2 ANQGSEA. The CDR3 covers 14 residues. CDR3 sequence: CSVASVADKDEQYF. The CDR3 DNA sequence: TGCAGCGTCGCCTCGGTGGCGGATAAGGACGAGCAGTACTTC.

This sequence joins TRBV6-5 and TRBJ2-1; no firm D call. This CDR3 comprises 11 residues. V lost 7 bases and J lost 9, with 10 bases in between. Germline V gene sequence: CDR1 MNHEY, CDR2 SVGAGI. The CDR3 region is CASTGGSEQFF. The DNA of the CDR3 is TGTGCCAGCACGGGTGGGTCTGAGCAGTTCTTC.

The DNA of the CDR3 is TGTGCCAGCAGTCCTATAGCTGGGGCCAACGTCCTGACTTTC. Translated, it gives CASSPIAGANVLTF. The J gene is TRBJ2-6, the V gene TRBV6-4; D gene ambiguous. CDR1 is MRHNA and CDR2 is SNTAGT in the germline V gene. V shed 5 bases and J shed 2 bases, with 7 bases lying between them. The CDR3 totals 14 residues.

The chain is built from TRBV6-1 and TRBJ2-1; possible D gene TRBD1, 6 bases. The length of the CDR3 is 15 residues. The V end lost 2 bases, the J end lost 8 bases, and 16 bases lay between the germline ends. Germline loops: CDR1 MNHNS, CDR2 SASEGT. As DNA, the CDR3 is TGTGCCAGCAGTGAACCAGGGGCGGGCTGGTATGAGCAGTTCTTC. The encoded protein is CASSEPGAGWYEQFF.

This chain links TRBV24-1 with TRBJ2-5, with 9 bases fitting TRBD2. V dropped 3 bases and J dropped 0; count of bases not matched to a gene: 4. This CDR3 is built from 16 residues. CDR1 KGHDR and CDR2 SFDVKD come from the germline V gene. CDR3 region: CATSDTLAGDQETQYF. CDR3 nucleotides: TGTGCCACCAGTGATACGTTAGCGGGGGACCAAGAGACCCAGTACTTC.

This chain connects TRBV2 to TRBJ2-1, with 8 bases matching TRBD2. The CDR3 consists of 13 residues. Germline V gene data show CDR1 as SNHLY and CDR2 as FYNNEI. With 9 bases clipped from V and 6 bases from J, the junction kept 7 bases outside the gene matches. The CDR3 here is CASSGALLNEQFF. Here the CDR3 DNA reads TGTGCCAGTAGCGGGGCGCTCCTCAATGAGCAGTTCTTC.

This sequence joins TRBV6-5 and TRBJ2-6; D not resolved. The CDR3 is 10 amino acids. V dropped 7 bases and J dropped 12 bases, with 7 bases sitting between them. Germline lookup yields CDR1 MNHEY and CDR2 SVGAGI. The CDR3 nucleotides are TGTGCCAGCACTAATCTCGTCCTGACTTTC. This gives the protein CASTNLVLTF.

This clone occurred once. This rearrangement joins TRBV6-2 or TRBV6-3 to TRBJ1-2, with 9 bases matching TRBD1. The CDR3 consists of 15 residues. V lost 4 bases and J lost 6; bases outside the gene matches: 9. The V gene's germline CDR1 is MNHEY and CDR2 SVGEGT. Here the CDR3 DNA reads TGTGCCAGCAGTTTAACCGGGACAGGGTATAATGGCTACACCTTC. Residues: CASSLTGTGYNGYTF.

The chain is built from TRBV3-1 (or the pseudogene TRBV3-2) and TRBJ2-1, with 11 positions matching TRBD2. Germline CDR1 reads LGHDT; CDR2 reads YNNKEL (reference sequence). This CDR3 contains 19 residues. The junction had 15 bases not matched to a gene; V was cut back by 0 bases and J by 8 bases. The CDR3 region has the DNA TGTGCCAGCAGCCAAGATCGGCTTGTAGCGGGGGGGGTGTCCGATGAGCAGTTCTTC. Translation: CASSQDRLVAGGVSDEQFF.

This clone was seen more than once but under ten times. The rearrangement joins TRBV5-6 to TRBJ2-7; tentative D call: TRBD1 (6 bases). Germline CDR1 SGHDT, CDR2 YYEEEE. This CDR3 spans 14 amino acids. Trimming cost V 1 base and J 2 bases, with 10 bases left between them. The CDR3 loop reads CASSLLGQPYEQYF. CDR3 in DNA: TGTGCCAGCAGCTTGCTAGGACAGCCCTACGAGCAGTACTTC.

The V call is TRBV2, the J call TRBJ1-2; no firm D call. The CDR3 runs to 12 residues. Trimming took off 3 bases at V and 4 bases at J, with 6 bases between the two ends. Per germline, CDR1 SNHLY and CDR2 FYNNEI. The CDR3 is CASSEEFYGYTF. The CDR3 DNA sequence: TGTGCCAGCAGTGAGGAGTTCTATGGCTACACCTTC.

This clone occurred once. DNA for the CDR3: TGTGCCAGCAGCCCCCGAGGAGGGGGGGCGGAGACCCAGTACTTC. Protein: CASSPRGGGAETQYF. The chain joins TRBV9 to TRBJ2-5; a weak D match, TRBD2 (7 bases). Trimming took 4 bases from V and 5 from J, leaving 18 bases between them. The CDR3 runs to 15 residues. CDR1 and CDR2 from the germline V gene are SGDLS and YYNGEE.

In this sample, this clone turned up a few times. The chain has TRBV7-9 and TRBJ1-1; 9 nucleotides align to TRBD1. With V trimmed by 4 bases and J by 7 bases, 4 bases remained unmatched. CDR3 length equals 13 residues. CDR1 is SEHNR, CDR2 FQNEAQ, per germline (reference sequence). The DNA for the CDR3 is TGTGCCAGCAGCTGGACAGGGGATGATGAAGCTTTCTTT. Protein: CASSWTGDDEAFF.

The V call is TRBV11-2, the J call TRBJ2-6; 8 bases are shared with TRBD1. CDR3 length equals 16 residues. Germline V lookup: CDR1 SGHAT, CDR2 FQNNGV. V gave up 5 bases and J gave up 2 bases; unmatched junction bases: 5. The CDR3 spells CASSRKTGAGANVLTF. The CDR3 DNA is TGTGCCAGCAGCCGAAAGACAGGGGCTGGGGCCAACGTCCTGACTTTC.

The chain has TRBV5-4 and TRBJ2-7, with 8 bases identical to TRBD1. The ends lost 4 bases at V and 4 bases at J; junction bases unmatched: 10. CDR3 length: 15 residues. Germline CDR1 SGHNT, CDR2 YYREEE (reference sequence). DNA of the CDR3: TGTGCCAGCAGCCAACAGGGGGGAGGAAATTACGAGCAGTACTTC. Translation: CASSQQGGGNYEQYF.

V is TRBV10-2 and J is TRBJ2-2, with D perhaps TRBD2 (5 bases). Trimming cost V 6 bases and J 6 bases, with 11 bases left between them. Germline V gives CDR1 WSHSY, CDR2 SAAADI. This CDR3 is built from 13 residues. CDR3 in amino acids: CASSHGLSGELFF. The CDR3, as DNA: TGCGCCAGCAGCCACGGACTCTCCGGGGAGCTGTTTTTT.

The chain uses TRBV27 and TRBJ2-7; D unresolved. Per germline, CDR1 MNHEY and CDR2 SMNVEV (reference sequence). The CDR3 covers 13 residues. Trimming left V 2 bases short and J 4 bases short, with 9 bases between. CDR3 protein: CASSLTPGYEQYF. The CDR3 DNA reads TGTGCCAGCAGTTTAACTCCCGGTTACGAGCAGTACTTC.

The V and J genes are TRBV7-3 and TRBJ2-2, with a weak D call TRBD1 (5 bases). V was clipped by 6 bases and J by 0 bases, with 8 bases between them. Germline-derived CDR1 and CDR2 are SGHTA and FQGTGA. The CDR3 has 14 amino acids. As DNA, the CDR3 is TGTGCCAGCAGACGACAGCCGAACACCGGGGAGCTGTTTTTT. It specifies CASRRQPNTGELFF. The whole variable domain, filled in from reference TRBV7-3 and TRBJ2-2, reads GAGVSQTPSNKVTEKGKYVELRCDPISGHTALYWYRQSLGQGPEFLIYFQGTGAADDSGLPNDRFFAVRPEGSVSTLKIQRTERGDSAVYLCASRRQPNTGELFFGEGSRLTVL.

The CDR3 region has the DNA TGCGCCAGCAGCAAGTTCCCAGGGGTGTTTAATGAAAAACTGTTTTTT. It specifies CASSKFPGVFNEKLFF. The chain joins TRBV5-1 to TRBJ1-4, with D possibly being TRBD1 (6 bases). The CDR3 covers 16 residues. V was clipped by 4 bases and J by 4 bases, with 17 bases between them. CDR1 is SGHRS and CDR2 is YFSETQ in the germline V gene.

The chain carries TRBV19 and TRBJ1-5; no definite D call. V gave up 0 bases and J gave up 16 bases, with 16 bases separating them. CDR1 LNHDA and CDR2 SQIVND come from the germline V gene (reference sequence). The CDR3 is 13 amino acids. As DNA, the CDR3 is TGTGCCAGTAGTATAGATATTGGAGGGCCGGCACATTTT. This sequence encodes CASSIDIGGPAHF.

The chain joins TRBV6-1 to TRBJ2-1; D might be TRBD1 (5 bases). This CDR3 comprises 12 residues. Trimming took off 3 bases at V and 10 bases at J, with 10 bases between the two ends. Germline V gives CDR1 MNHNS, CDR2 SASEGT. As DNA, the CDR3 is TGTGCCAGCAGTGAGGGGCAGGCAGAGCAGTTCTTC. Protein product: CASSEGQAEQFF.

This rearrangement joins TRBV28 to TRBJ2-5; no reliable D call. This CDR3 spans 14 amino acids. CDR1 MDHEN and CDR2 SYDVKM come from the germline V gene. V was pared by 1 base and J by 5 bases, with 11 bases between. Written as DNA, the CDR3 is TGTGCCAGCAGTTTATCGAGTAGCTGGGAGACCCAGTACTTC. Translation gives CASSLSSSWETQYF.

This clone was picked up one time. The rearrangement joins TRBV12-5 to TRBJ2-7; no firm D call. Germline CDR1 reads LGHNT; CDR2 reads FRNRAP. The CDR3 covers 13 residues. The V end lost 1 base, the J end lost 3 bases, and 7 bases lay between the germline ends. The CDR3 reads CASGLEQIYEQYF. The CDR3 region has the DNA TGTGCTAGTGGTTTGGAACAAATCTACGAGCAGTACTTC.

V is TRBV29-1 and J is TRBJ2-7; the match to TRBD1 covers 7 bases. The CDR3 extends over 14 amino acids. J lost 5 bases, V lost 4 bases, and 11 bases had no gene match. The V gene's germline CDR1 is SQVTM and CDR2 ANQGSEA. The CDR3 DNA reads TGCAGCGTTGGCAAATCGCGACAGGGAAACGAGCAGTACTTC. Translating it yields CSVGKSRQGNEQYF.

This chain links TRBV11-2 with TRBJ1-1; no definite D call. The CDR3 contains 16 residues. Germline lookup yields CDR1 SGHAT and CDR2 FQNNGV. V dropped 1 base and J dropped 1 base, with 13 bases sitting between them. The CDR3 loop reads CASSLVEWAGNTEAFF. The CDR3 bases are TGTGCCAGCAGCTTAGTTGAATGGGCTGGGAACACTGAAGCTTTCTTT.

The chain joins TRBV7-9 to TRBJ2-5; D call uncertain. Germline V CDR1 and CDR2: SEHNR, FQNEAQ (reference sequence). There are 12 residues in the CDR3. V dropped 1 base and J dropped 5 bases, with 5 bases sitting between them. The CDR3 loop is CASSLEEETQYF. For the CDR3, the DNA is TGTGCCAGCAGCTTAGAGGAGGAGACCCAGTACTTC.

V gene TRBV12-3 or TRBV12-4 combines with J gene TRBJ1-2; TRBD1 matches at 7 bases. After removal of 6 bases from V and 6 bases from J, the junction contained 4 bases not matched to a gene. This CDR3 is built from 12 residues. The CDR3 DNA reads TGTGCCAGCAGGGGGACAGCTAATGGCTACACCTTC. The encoded protein is CASRGTANGYTF.

This rearrangement joins TRBV30 to TRBJ2-2; 8 bases map to TRBD2. The germline V gene has CDR1 GTSNPN and CDR2 SVGIG (reference sequence). The CDR3 is made up of 14 amino acids. V lost 1 base, J lost 6 bases, and 4 bases stayed unmatched. The CDR3 spells CAWSGGGIPGELFF. The CDR3 DNA reads TGTGCCTGGAGTGGCGGGGGGATCCCCGGGGAGCTGTTTTTT.